The 21 T cell receptor beta chains reported below all come from one sample, sequenced in a study of blood T cells in healthy people across ages. Combining a sample-barcoded 5' primer with a J-beta primer mix, a second PCR ran for about 6 to 11 cycles. TCRdb reprocessed the 5' RACE reads with MiXCR, giving one entry per CDR3 protein. Of under 1 million distinct CDR3 sequences in the sample, around 43% were seen once. The material sequenced was blood. These receptor sequences come from a man in his sixties in good health.

V and J are TRBV10-3 and TRBJ1-2, with D maybe TRBD1 (6 bases). CDR1 ENHRY and CDR2 SYGVKD come from the germline V gene. The V end was cut by 2 bases, the J end by 6 bases, with 28 bases between. The CDR3 loop spans 19 amino acids. CDR3 bases: TGTGCCATCAGTGAGCGCGGGGGTCGGGGGCGAACTGAACGGGATGGCTACACCTTC. Encoded protein: CAISERGGRGRTERDGYTF.

There are a few counts of this clonotype. This chain uses TRBV29-1 with TRBJ1-4, with D perhaps matching TRBD1 (6 bases). CDR3 length: 14 residues. V was cut by 7 bases and J by 7 bases, with 19 bases left in between. Germline V gene lookup returns CDR1 SQVTM and CDR2 ANQGSEA. The CDR3 nucleotides are TGCAGCGCTTCCGCACAGGGACTGGGTGAAAAACTGTTTTTT. It specifies CSASAQGLGEKLFF.

As regards this clonotype: One end of the junction fails to match germline, which may point to a read error. The V call is TRBV9, the J call TRBJ1-1; D remains unclear. The germline CDR1 and CDR2 sequences are SGDLS and YYNGEE. The CDR3 consists of 14 residues. This CDR3 is CTSSVAPGWSEAFF. CDR3 nucleotide sequence: TGTACCAGCAGCGTAGCTCCCGGATGGTCTGAAGCTTTCTTT.

In its sample, this clonotype was seen a few times. This rearrangement joins TRBV20-1 to TRBJ2-3; no clear D gene. The V end was cut by 0 bases, the J end by 1 base, with 14 bases between. In germline, CDR1 is DFQATT, CDR2 SNEGSKA (reference sequence). The CDR3 spans 16 residues. The CDR3 bases are TGCAGTGCTAGAGATTTGTCTAGGAGTGGCACAGATACGCAGTATTTT. Its protein product is CSARDLSRSGTDTQYF.

This clonotype was counted once. V usage is TRBV7-9 and J usage is TRBJ2-6; D uncertain. V lost 6 bases and J 0 bases, leaving 18 bases between the germline ends. Germline-derived CDR1 and CDR2 are SEHNR and FQNEAQ (reference sequence). The CDR3 is 18 amino acids. CDR3: CASSSIRTVFSGANVLTF. The CDR3, as DNA: TGTGCCAGCAGTTCAATACGGACGGTTTTCTCTGGGGCCAACGTCCTGACTTTC.

The sample holds a few counts of this clonotype. V and J are TRBV4-3 and TRBJ2-3; TRBD2 matches 10 bases. The V gene end was trimmed by 1 base and the J gene end by 6 bases; junction bases not matched to a gene: 16. The CDR3 is made up of 19 amino acids. The germline gives CDR1 LGHNA, CDR2 YSLEER. The CDR3 loop is CASSQVFTNLAGAMDTQYF. In DNA form, the CDR3 reads TGCGCCAGCAGCCAAGTCTTCACCAACCTAGCGGGGGCGATGGATACGCAGTATTTT.

This chain joins TRBV4-3 and TRBJ2-6, with a tentative D call TRBD2 (5 bases). Germline-derived CDR1 and CDR2 are LGHNA and YSLEER. V lost 0 bases to trimming and J lost 4 bases, with 28 bases between them. The CDR3 is 22 amino acids. The CDR3 nucleotides read TGCGCCAGCAGCCAAGATCGGGGTTCCGATTTAAAATTTATGCGAGGGGCCAACGTCCTGACTTTC. This gives the protein CASSQDRGSDLKFMRGANVLTF.

This clonotype was counted a few times. The chain employs TRBV5-8 and TRBJ1-2, with 7 nucleotides matching TRBD1. Trimming cost V 3 bases and J 8 bases; bases outside gene matches: 10. Germline CDR1 is SGHTS and CDR2 is YDEGEE. CDR3 length: 14 amino acids. The CDR3 nucleotides are TGTGCCAGCAGCTCTAACAGGGGCCTTGAAGGCTACACCTTC. Protein product: CASSSNRGLEGYTF.

This clonotype was seen repeatedly, ten times or more. The V gene is TRBV7-9, the J gene TRBJ2-7; D is undetermined. V shed 5 bases and J shed 0 bases, with 14 bases lying between them. Germline lookup yields CDR1 SEHNR and CDR2 FQNEAQ (reference sequence). This CDR3 has 15 residues. CDR3 in DNA: TGTGCCAGCAGCCCGACCTTCAGCAGCTCCTACGAGCAGTACTTC. Protein: CASSPTFSSSYEQYF.

The table lists this clonotype with a few counts. The CDR3 is CASSFGEGTEAFF. The CDR3 DNA reads as TGTGCCAGCAGCTTTGGGGAGGGCACTGAAGCTTTCTTT. The chain is built from TRBV11-2 and TRBJ1-1; no clear D gene. Germline lookup yields CDR1 SGHAT and CDR2 FQNNGV. The CDR3 totals 13 residues. V was pared by 3 bases and J by 4 bases, with 9 bases between.

V gene TRBV11-2 combines with J gene TRBJ2-5; D is perhaps TRBD1 (6 bases). Trimming removed 5 bases at V and 1 base at J, with 11 bases between. Germline-derived CDR1 and CDR2 are SGHAT and FQNNGV. The CDR3 contains 14 residues. The DNA for the CDR3 is TGTGCCAGCAGCCAGGGGAACCTCCAAGAGACCCAGTACTTC. Its protein is CASSQGNLQETQYF.

The chain links TRBV20-1 to TRBJ2-7, with 10 positions matching TRBD2. The junction had 2 bases not matched to a gene; V was cut back by 0 bases and J by 3 bases. The CDR3 is made up of 14 amino acids. Germline V lookup: CDR1 DFQATT, CDR2 SNEGSKA (reference sequence). In DNA, the CDR3 is TGCAGTGCTAGAGACGTAGCGGGAGGCTACGAGCAGTACTTC. This codes for CSARDVAGGYEQYF.

This clonotype was detected a few times. The genes are TRBV2 and TRBJ2-5; no firm D call. The germline V and J ends were trimmed by 3 bases and 2 bases, with 7 bases remaining between them. This CDR3 has 13 residues. CDR1 SNHLY and CDR2 FYNNEI come from the germline V gene. CDR3 protein: CASSDNRQETQYF. DNA for the CDR3: TGTGCCAGCAGTGACAACAGACAAGAGACCCAGTACTTC. The variable domain in full, with the rest retrieved from reference TRBV2 and TRBJ2-5, is EPEVTQTPSHQVTQMGQEVILRCVPISNHLYFYWYRQILGQKVEFLVSFYNNEISEKSEIFDDQFSVERPDGSNFTLKIRSTKLEDSAMYFCASSDNRQETQYFGPGTRLLVL.

This clonotype has a handful of counts. The junction and the germline gene differ at one end; a read error may be behind it. The chain couples TRBV7-7 to TRBJ2-1, with 8 bases lining up with TRBD1. The CDR3 is made up of 16 amino acids. Germline V gene lookup returns CDR1 SSHAT and CDR2 FNYEAQ (reference sequence). The CDR3 loop reads CASSLAGGQGYNEQFF. The CDR3 DNA reads as TGTGCTAGCAGCTTAGCAGGAGGACAGGGCTACAATGAGCAGTTCTTC. Based on the CDR3 plus reference TRBV7-7 and TRBJ2-1, the full variable domain is GAGVSQSPRYKVTKRGQDVTLRCDPISSHATLYWYQQALGQGPEFLTYFNYEAQPDKSGLPSDRFSAERPEGSISTLTIQRTEQRDSAMYRCASSLAGGQGYNEQFFGPGTRLTVL.

This clonotype occurred a few times. This chain links TRBV29-1 with TRBJ1-2, with D tentatively TRBD1 (5 bases). The CDR3 has 14 residues. Between the trimmed V and J ends, which lost 5 bases and 0 bases, there was a span of 13 bases. Germline values: CDR1 SQVTM, CDR2 ANQGSEA. The CDR3 nucleotides read TGCAGCGTTCTTCTGGACACAGCTAACTATGGCTACACCTTC. It specifies CSVLLDTANYGYTF.

The genes are TRBV28 and TRBJ2-7; D ambiguous. Germline V gene lookup returns CDR1 MDHEN and CDR2 SYDVKM. The length of the CDR3 is 10 residues. The germline V and J ends were trimmed by 3 bases and 9 bases, with 6 bases remaining between them. This CDR3 reads CASSFNGQYF. CDR3 bases: TGTGCCAGCAGTTTTAACGGGCAGTACTTC.

This clonotype was counted only a few times. This chain joins TRBV18 and TRBJ2-5, with 7 bases identical to TRBD1. The CDR3 is 14 amino acids. Germline-derived CDR1 and CDR2 are KGHSH and LQKENI. V shed 1 base, J shed 4 bases, and the junction held 3 bases outside the gene matches. This chain's CDR3 is CASSPQGAGETQYF. In DNA, the CDR3 is TGTGCCAGCTCACCACAGGGGGCTGGAGAGACCCAGTACTTC.

The chain carries TRBV27 and TRBJ2-3; 14 bases line up with TRBD2. This CDR3 is 17 amino acids long. Germline CDR1 and CDR2: MNHEY and SMNVEV (reference sequence). Unmatched junction bases numbered 11, after V lost 5 bases and J lost 7 bases. CDR3 nucleotide sequence: TGTGCCAGCAGTCCGATAAGGACTAGCGGGAGGAGGTATACGCAGTATTTT. This sequence encodes CASSPIRTSGRRYTQYF.

This sequence joins TRBV2 and TRBJ2-1; weak D call: TRBD2 (6 bases). The CDR3 is 14 amino acids. Trimming took 3 bases from V and 9 from J, leaving 15 bases between them. Germline-derived CDR1 and CDR2 are SNHLY and FYNNEI. CDR3 loop: CASSEGREWSEQFF. The CDR3 DNA reads as TGTGCCAGCAGTGAGGGGCGGGAATGGAGTGAGCAGTTCTTC.

The chain uses TRBV12-3 or TRBV12-4 and TRBJ1-3; D uncertain. V lost 7 bases and J lost 4, with 14 bases in between. The CDR3 has 14 amino acids. The CDR3 coding sequence is TGTGCCAGCACTGCTTCGGTTTACGGAAACACCATATATTTT. This gives the protein CASTASVYGNTIYF.

The chain employs TRBV3-1 and TRBJ2-4; D remains ambiguous. TRBJ2-5 explains the end of the DNA better; the J call may be wrong. In germline, CDR1 is LGHDT, CDR2 YNNKEL (reference sequence). CDR3 length: 16 amino acids. CDR3 DNA sequence: TGTGCCAGCAGCCTGCCTCGATCTATCGCCGGAGAGACCCAGTACTTC. As protein: CASSLPRSIAGETQYF.